This TCR beta chain was sequenced for a study of T-cell reconstitution after alpha-beta-depleted transplantation in children. Study outcomes and limitations: The high TCRbeta diversity at day 60 in some patients came from surviving recipient T cells and thymic progenitors. In patients about two months after transplant, alpha-beta T cells reportedly arose from several hundred expanded graft clones. Diversity and T-cell counts at one year after transplant derived mostly from new T cells.

Unique molecular identifiers were incorporated during preparation of the TCRbeta library. MiXCR was run by TCRdb on the PCR reads, yielding one entry per CDR3 protein. The sample has 77,000 or so distinct CDR3 sequences; approximately 18% are singletons. This clonotype has at least ten counts. The antigen is not known. Germline CDR1 is SEHNR and CDR2 is FQNEAQ (reference sequence). The CDR3 is made up of 15 amino acids. J lost 4 bases, V lost 5 bases, and 8 bases had no gene match. This chain joins TRBV7-9 and TRBJ1-2; 9 bases line up with TRBD1. The TCR originated in a male patient under 10 years old who had a stem cell transplant for acute lymphoblastic leukemia, so the T cells may come from the graft donor. This sample comprised PBMCs, mostly from graft donor cells, obtained 360 days after TCRalphabeta/CD19-depleted stem cell transplant. This chain's CDR3 is CASSGRTGELYGYTF. The CDR3 DNA follows: TGTGCCAGCAGCGGGAGGACAGGGGAACTCTATGGCTACACCTTC.